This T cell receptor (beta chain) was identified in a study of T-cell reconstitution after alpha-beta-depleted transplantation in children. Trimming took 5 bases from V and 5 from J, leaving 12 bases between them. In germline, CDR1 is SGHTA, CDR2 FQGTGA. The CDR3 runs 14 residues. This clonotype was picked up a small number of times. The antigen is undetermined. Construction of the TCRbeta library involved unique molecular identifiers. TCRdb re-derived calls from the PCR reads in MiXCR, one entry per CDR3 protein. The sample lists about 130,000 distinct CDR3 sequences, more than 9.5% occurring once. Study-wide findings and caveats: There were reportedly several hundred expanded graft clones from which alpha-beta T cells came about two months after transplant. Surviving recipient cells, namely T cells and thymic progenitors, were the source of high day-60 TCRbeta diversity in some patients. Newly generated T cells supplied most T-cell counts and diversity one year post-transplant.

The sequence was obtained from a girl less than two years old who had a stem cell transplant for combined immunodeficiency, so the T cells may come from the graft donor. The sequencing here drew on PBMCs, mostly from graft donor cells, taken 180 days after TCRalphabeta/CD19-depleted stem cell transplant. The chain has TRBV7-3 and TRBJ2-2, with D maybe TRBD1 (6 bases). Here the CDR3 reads CASSPDSVTGELFF. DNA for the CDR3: TGTGCCAGCAGCCCGGACAGTGTAACCGGGGAGCTGTTTTTT.